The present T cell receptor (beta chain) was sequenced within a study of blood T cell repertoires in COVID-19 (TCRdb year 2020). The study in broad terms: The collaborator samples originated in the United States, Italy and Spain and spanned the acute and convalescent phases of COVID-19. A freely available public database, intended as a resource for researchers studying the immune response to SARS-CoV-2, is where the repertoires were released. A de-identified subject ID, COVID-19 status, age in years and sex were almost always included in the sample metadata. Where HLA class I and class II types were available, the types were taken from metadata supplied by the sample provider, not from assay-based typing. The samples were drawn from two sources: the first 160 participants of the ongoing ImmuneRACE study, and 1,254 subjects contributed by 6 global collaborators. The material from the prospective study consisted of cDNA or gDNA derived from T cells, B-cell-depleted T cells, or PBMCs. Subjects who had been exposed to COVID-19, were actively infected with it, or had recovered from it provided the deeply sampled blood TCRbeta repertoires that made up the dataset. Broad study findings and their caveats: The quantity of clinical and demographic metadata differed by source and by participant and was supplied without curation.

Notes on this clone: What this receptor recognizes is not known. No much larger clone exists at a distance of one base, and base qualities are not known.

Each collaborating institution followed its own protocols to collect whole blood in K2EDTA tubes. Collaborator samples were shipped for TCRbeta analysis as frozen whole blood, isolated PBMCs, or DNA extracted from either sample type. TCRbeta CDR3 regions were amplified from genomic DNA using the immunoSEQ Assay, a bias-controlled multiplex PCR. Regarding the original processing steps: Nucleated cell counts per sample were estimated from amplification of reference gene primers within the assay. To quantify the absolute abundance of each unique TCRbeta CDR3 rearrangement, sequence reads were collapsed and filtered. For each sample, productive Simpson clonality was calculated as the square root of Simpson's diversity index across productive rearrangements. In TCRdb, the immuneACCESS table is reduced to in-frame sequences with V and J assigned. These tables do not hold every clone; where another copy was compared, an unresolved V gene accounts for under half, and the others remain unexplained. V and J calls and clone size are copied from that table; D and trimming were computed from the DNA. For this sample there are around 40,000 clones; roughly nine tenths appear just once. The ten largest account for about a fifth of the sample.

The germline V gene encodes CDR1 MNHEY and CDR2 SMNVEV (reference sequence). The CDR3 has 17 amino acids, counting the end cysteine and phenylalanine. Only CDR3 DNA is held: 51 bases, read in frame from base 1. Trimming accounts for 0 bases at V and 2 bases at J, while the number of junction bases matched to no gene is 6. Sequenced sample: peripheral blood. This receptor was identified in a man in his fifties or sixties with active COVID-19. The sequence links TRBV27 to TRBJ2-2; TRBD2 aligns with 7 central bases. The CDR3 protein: CASSLSGGNPNTGELFF. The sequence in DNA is TGTGCCAGCAGTTTATCCGGGGGGAATCCTAACACCGGGGAGCTGTTTTTT.